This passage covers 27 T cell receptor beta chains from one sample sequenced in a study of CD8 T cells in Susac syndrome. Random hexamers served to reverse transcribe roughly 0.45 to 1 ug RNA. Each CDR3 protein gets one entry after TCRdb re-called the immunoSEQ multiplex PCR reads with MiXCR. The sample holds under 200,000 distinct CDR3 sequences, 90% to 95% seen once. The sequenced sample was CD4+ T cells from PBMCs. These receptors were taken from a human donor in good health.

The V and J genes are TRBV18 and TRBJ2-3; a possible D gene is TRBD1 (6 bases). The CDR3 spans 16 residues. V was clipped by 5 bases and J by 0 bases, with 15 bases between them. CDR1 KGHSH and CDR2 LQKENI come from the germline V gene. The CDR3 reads CASSTLGGASTDTQYF. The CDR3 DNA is TGTGCCAGCTCAACCTTAGGGGGAGCAAGCACAGATACGCAGTATTTT. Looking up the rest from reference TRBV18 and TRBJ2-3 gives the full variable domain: NAGVMQNPRHLVRRRGQEARLRCSPMKGHSHVYWYRQLPEEGLKFMVYLQKENIIDESGMPKERFSAEFPKEGPSILRIQQVVRGDSAAYFCASSTLGGASTDTQYFGPGTRLTVL.

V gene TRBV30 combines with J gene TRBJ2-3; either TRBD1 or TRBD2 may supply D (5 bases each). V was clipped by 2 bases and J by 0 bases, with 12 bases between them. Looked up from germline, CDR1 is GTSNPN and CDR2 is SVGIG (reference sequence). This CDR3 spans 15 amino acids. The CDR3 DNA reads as TGTGCCTGGAGTCGGGACGGCGCAAGCACAGATACGCAGTATTTT. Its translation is CAWSRDGASTDTQYF.

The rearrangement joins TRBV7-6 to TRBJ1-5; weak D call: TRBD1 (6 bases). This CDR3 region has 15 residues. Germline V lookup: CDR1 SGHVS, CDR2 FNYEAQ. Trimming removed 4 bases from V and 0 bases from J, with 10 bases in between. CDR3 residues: CASSSGQNSNQPQHF. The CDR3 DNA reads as TGTGCCAGCAGCTCCGGACAGAATAGCAATCAGCCCCAGCATTTT. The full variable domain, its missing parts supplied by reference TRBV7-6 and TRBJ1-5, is GAGVSQSPRYKVTKRGQDVALRCDPISGHVSLYWYRQALGQGPEFLTYFNYEAQQDKSGLPNDRFSAERPEGSISTLTIQRTEQRDSAMYRCASSSGQNSNQPQHFGDGTRLSIL.

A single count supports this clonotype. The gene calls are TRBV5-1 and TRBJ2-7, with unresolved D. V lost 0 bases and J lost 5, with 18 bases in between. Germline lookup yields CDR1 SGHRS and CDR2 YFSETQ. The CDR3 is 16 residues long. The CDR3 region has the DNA TGCGCCAGCAGCTTGGCTCTTATACGAGGTACCAACGAGCAGTACTTC. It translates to CASSLALIRGTNEQYF.

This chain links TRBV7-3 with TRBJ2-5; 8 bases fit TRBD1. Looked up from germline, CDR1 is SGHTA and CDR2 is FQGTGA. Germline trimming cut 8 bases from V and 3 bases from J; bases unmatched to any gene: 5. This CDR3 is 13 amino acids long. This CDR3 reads CASGMTGEETQYF. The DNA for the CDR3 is TGTGCCAGCGGGATGACAGGGGAAGAGACCCAGTACTTC.

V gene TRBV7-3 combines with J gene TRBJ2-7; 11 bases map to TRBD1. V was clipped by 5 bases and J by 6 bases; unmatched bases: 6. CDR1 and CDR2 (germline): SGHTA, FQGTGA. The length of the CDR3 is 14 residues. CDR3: CASSQDRGRFEQYF. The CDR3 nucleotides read TGTGCCAGCAGCCAGGACAGGGGGCGTTTCGAGCAGTACTTC.

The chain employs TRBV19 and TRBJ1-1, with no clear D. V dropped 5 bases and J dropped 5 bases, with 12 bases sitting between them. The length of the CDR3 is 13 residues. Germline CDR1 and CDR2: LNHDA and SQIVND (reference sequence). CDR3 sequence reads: CASSRSVGTEAFF. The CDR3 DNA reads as TGTGCCAGTAGTCGATCGGTGGGGACTGAAGCTTTCTTT.

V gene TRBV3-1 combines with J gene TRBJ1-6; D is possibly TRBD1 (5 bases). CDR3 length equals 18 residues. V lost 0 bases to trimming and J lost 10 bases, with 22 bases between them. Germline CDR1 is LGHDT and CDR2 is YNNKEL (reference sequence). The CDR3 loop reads CASSQDLRRGSLPSPLHF. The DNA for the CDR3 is TGTGCCAGCAGCCAAGATCTCCGAAGGGGCAGCCTACCCTCACCCCTCCACTTT. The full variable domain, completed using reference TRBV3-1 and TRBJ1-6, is DTAVSQTPKYLVTQMGNDKSIKCEQNLGHDTMYWYKQDSKKFLKIMFSYNNKELIINETVPNRFSPKSPDKAHLNLHINSLELGDSAVYFCASSQDLRRGSLPSPLHFGNGTRLTVT.

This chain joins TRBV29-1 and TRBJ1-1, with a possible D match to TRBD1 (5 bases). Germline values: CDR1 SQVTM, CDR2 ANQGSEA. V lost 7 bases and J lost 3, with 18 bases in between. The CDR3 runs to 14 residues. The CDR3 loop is CSALGERADTEAFF. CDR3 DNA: TGCAGCGCCCTAGGGGAGAGGGCGGACACTGAAGCTTTCTTT. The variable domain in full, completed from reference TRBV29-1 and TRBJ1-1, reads SAVISQKPSRDICQRGTSLTIQCQVDSQVTMMFWYRQQPGQSLTLIATANQGSEATYESGFVIDKFPISRPNLTFSTLTVSNMSPEDSSIYLCSALGERADTEAFFGQGTRLTVV.

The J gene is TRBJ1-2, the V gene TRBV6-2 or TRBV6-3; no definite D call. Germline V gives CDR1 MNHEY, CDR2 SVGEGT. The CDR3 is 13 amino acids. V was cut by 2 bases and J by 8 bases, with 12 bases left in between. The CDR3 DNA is TGTGCCAGCAGTTACCCGTTTATCTCCGGCTACACCTTC. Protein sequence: CASSYPFISGYTF.

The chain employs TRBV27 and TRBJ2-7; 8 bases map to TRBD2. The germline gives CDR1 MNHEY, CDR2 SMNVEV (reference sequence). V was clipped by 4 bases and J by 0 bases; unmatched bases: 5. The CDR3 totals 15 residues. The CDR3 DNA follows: TGTGCCAGCAGTTCGGGGGGGGCAGGCTCCTACGAGCAGTACTTC. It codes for CASSSGGAGSYEQYF.

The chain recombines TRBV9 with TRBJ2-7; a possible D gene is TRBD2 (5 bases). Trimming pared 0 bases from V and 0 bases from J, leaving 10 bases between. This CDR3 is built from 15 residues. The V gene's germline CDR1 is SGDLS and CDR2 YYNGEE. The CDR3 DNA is TGTGCCAGCAGCGTAGCTGGAGGCAGCTCCTACGAGCAGTACTTC. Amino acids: CASSVAGGSSYEQYF.

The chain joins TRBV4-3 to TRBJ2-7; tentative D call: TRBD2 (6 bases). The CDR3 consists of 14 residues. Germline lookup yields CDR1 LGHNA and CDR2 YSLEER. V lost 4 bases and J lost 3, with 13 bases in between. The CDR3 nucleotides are TGCGCCAGCAGCCGCGGGACGGAAGACTACGAGCAGTACTTC. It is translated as CASSRGTEDYEQYF.

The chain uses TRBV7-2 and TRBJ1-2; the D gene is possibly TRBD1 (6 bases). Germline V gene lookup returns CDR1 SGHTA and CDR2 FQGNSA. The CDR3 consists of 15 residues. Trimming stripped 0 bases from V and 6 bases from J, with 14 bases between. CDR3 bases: TGTGCCAGCAGCTTAGCGGGGGCGCGCTCCGATGGCTACACCTTC. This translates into CASSLAGARSDGYTF.

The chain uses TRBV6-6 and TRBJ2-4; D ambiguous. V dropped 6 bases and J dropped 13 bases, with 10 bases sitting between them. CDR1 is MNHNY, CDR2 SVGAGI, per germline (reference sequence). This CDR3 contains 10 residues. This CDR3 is CASSSSAQYF. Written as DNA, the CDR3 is TGTGCCAGCAGCTCCAGCGCACAGTACTTC.

The CDR3: CASSALPGSSYEQYF. DNA for the CDR3: TGTGCCAGCAGCGCGCTACCGGGGAGCTCCTACGAGCAGTACTTC. V usage is TRBV7-3 and J usage is TRBJ2-7, with D possibly being TRBD2 (5 bases). Germline CDR1 is SGHTA and CDR2 is FQGTGA. Trimming stripped 5 bases from V and 0 bases from J, with 14 bases between. CDR3 length: 15 amino acids.

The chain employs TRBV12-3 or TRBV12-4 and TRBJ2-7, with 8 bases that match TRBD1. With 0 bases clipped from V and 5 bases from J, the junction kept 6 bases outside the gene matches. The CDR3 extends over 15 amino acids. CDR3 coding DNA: TGTGCCAGCAGTTTAGCTCAGGGGGCAATGAACGAGCAGTACTTC. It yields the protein CASSLAQGAMNEQYF.

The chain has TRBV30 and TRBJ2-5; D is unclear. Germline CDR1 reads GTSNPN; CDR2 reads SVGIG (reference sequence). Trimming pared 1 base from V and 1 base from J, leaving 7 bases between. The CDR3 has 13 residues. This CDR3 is CAWSAPGQETQYF. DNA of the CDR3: TGTGCCTGGAGTGCACCGGGCCAAGAGACCCAGTACTTC.

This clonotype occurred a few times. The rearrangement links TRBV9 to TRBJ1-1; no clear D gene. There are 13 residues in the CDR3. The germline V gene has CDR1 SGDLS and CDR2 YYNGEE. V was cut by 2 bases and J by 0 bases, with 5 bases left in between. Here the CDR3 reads CASSVRVNTEAFF. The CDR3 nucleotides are TGTGCCAGCAGCGTCCGCGTGAACACTGAAGCTTTCTTT.

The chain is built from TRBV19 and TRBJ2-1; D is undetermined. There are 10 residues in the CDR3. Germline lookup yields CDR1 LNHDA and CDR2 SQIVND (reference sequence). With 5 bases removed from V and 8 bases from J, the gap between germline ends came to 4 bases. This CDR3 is CASSSHEQFF. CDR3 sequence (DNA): TGTGCCAGTAGTTCTCATGAGCAGTTCTTC.

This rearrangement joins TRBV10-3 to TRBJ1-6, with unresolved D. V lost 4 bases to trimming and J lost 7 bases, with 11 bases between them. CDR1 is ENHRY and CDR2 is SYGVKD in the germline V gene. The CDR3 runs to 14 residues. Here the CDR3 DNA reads TGTGCCATCAGTGGGTGGTCGGGGAATTCACCCCTCCACTTT. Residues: CAISGWSGNSPLHF.

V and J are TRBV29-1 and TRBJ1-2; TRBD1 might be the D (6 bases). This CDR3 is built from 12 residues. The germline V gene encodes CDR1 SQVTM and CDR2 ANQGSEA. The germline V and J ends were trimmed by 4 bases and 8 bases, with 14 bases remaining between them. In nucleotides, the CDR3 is TGCAGCGTTGGTACCCACAGGGACGGCTACACCTTC. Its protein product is CSVGTHRDGYTF.

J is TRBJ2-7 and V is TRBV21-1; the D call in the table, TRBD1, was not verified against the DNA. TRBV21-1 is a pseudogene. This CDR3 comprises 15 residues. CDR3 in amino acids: CASSKRGQGTYEQYF. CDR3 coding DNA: TGTGCCAGCAGCAAAAGGGGACAGGGGACCTACGAGCAGTACTTC.

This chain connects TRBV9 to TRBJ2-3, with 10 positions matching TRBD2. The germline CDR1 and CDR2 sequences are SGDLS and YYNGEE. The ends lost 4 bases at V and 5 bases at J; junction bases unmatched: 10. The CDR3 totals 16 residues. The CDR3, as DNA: TGTGCCAGCAGCCCCAAAGTACTAGCGGGGTTAGATACGCAGTATTTT. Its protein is CASSPKVLAGLDTQYF.

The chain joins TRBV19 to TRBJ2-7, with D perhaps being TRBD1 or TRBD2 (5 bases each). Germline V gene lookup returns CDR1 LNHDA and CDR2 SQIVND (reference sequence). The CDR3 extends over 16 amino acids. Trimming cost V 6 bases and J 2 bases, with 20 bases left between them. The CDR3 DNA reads TGTGCCAGTAGCCCTGAGGGGCAGCGAAATACCTACGAGCAGTACTTC. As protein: CASSPEGQRNTYEQYF.

The CDR3 coding sequence is TGCAGCGCCTCCTCGGGGGGCCTGGAGAAGCAGTACTTC. This encodes CSASSGGLEKQYF. The rearrangement links TRBV29-1 to TRBJ2-7, with a possible D match to TRBD2 (7 bases). The length of the CDR3 is 13 residues. CDR1 is SQVTM, CDR2 ANQGSEA, per germline. The germline V and J ends were trimmed by 7 bases and 8 bases, with 21 bases remaining between them.

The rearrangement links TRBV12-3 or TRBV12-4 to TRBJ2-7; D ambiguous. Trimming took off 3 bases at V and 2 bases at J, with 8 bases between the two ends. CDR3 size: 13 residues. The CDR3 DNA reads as TGTGCCAGCAGTTTGGGCGGCACCTACGAGCAGTACTTC. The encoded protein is CASSLGGTYEQYF.